Below are 9 T cell receptor beta chains sequenced from a single sample in a study of T cell responses to AZD1222 COVID-19 vaccine. Assay: immunoSEQ multiplex PCR; the TCRdb copy retains only in-frame clones and omits some. The table shows approximately 150,000 clones, with approximately 91% occurring only once. The specimen comprised peripheral blood, sampled 28 days after the second AZD1222 dose. The receptors were gathered from an adult who received the AZD1222 COVID-19 vaccine.

CDR3 sequence reads: CASSSDPTGNTIYF. Here the CDR3 DNA reads TGTGCCAGCAGTTCAGACCCCACTGGAAACACCATATATTTT. The chain recombines TRBV27 with TRBJ1-3; D not certain. Germline V gives CDR1 MNHEY, CDR2 SMNVEV (reference sequence). The CDR3 length is 14 residues. V dropped 4 bases and J dropped 2 bases, with 9 bases sitting between them.

V and J are TRBV4-1 and TRBJ2-3, with TRBD2 matching over 7 bases. The CDR3 totals 17 residues. Germline V CDR1 and CDR2: MGHRA, YSYEKL. V was clipped by 1 base and J by 0 bases; unmatched bases: 7. The CDR3 DNA follows: TGCGCCAGCAGCCAAGGATGGACTAGTGCTAGCACAGATACGCAGTATTTT. This encodes CASSQGWTSASTDTQYF.

The CDR3 sequence: CASSPLRGTETQYF. In nucleotides, the CDR3 is TGTGCCAGCTCACCACTCAGGGGAACTGAGACCCAGTACTTC. V usage is TRBV18 and J usage is TRBJ2-5, with a tentative D call TRBD1 (6 bases). The CDR3 is 14 amino acids. CDR1 KGHSH and CDR2 LQKENI come from the germline V gene. The V end was cut by 1 base, the J end by 5 bases, with 11 bases between.

The chain uses TRBV6-2 or TRBV6-3 and TRBJ1-6, with TRBD1 matching over 7 bases. There are 18 residues in the CDR3. V shed 5 bases and J 0 bases; nucleotides not matched to a gene: 10. The germline CDR1 and CDR2 sequences are MNHEY and SVGEGT. The CDR3 nucleotides read TGTGCCAGCAGTCCAACGACAGGGTCCGGCTCCTATAATTCACCCCTCCACTTT. Its translation: CASSPTTGSGSYNSPLHF.

The chain links TRBV5-1 to TRBJ1-1, with D tentatively TRBD1 (6 bases). This CDR3 is 17 amino acids long. In germline, CDR1 is SGHRS, CDR2 YFSETQ. Trimming stripped 3 bases from V and 6 bases from J, with 24 bases between. The CDR3 region is CASSSASKNRVQAEAFF. The DNA of the CDR3 is TGCGCCAGCAGCTCGGCCAGCAAAAACAGGGTTCAGGCTGAAGCTTTCTTT.

The genes are TRBV19 and TRBJ2-7; TRBD1 might be the D (6 bases). CDR3 size: 14 residues. V lost 2 bases and J 1 base, leaving 9 bases between the germline ends. The germline V gene encodes CDR1 LNHDA and CDR2 SQIVND (reference sequence). CDR3 sequence (DNA): TGTGCCAGTAGTATAAACAGGGCATCCTACGAGCAGTACTTC. Its translation: CASSINRASYEQYF.

The chain links TRBV9 to TRBJ2-1; 15 bases fit TRBD2. This CDR3 is 15 amino acids long. After removal of 3 bases from V and 7 bases from J, the junction contained 2 bases not matched to a gene. Germline lookup yields CDR1 SGDLS and CDR2 YYNGEE. The CDR3, as DNA: TGTGCCAGCAGCGGGACTAGCGGGAGGGGGAATGAGCAGTTCTTC. Residues: CASSGTSGRGNEQFF.

The V and J genes are TRBV7-9 and TRBJ1-1; TRBD1 is a possible D gene (6 bases). V was clipped by 0 bases and J by 4 bases, with 9 bases between them. This CDR3 contains 14 residues. Germline V gene sequence: CDR1 SEHNR, CDR2 FQNEAQ (reference sequence). CDR3: CASSLAGGATEAFF. The CDR3 DNA reads TGTGCCAGCAGCTTAGCCGGGGGGGCCACTGAAGCTTTCTTT.

This clone occurred once. V is TRBV7-9 and J is TRBJ1-1; 8 nucleotides match TRBD1. This CDR3 has 14 residues. Per the germline V gene, CDR1 is SEHNR and CDR2 is FQNEAQ (reference sequence). V dropped 1 base and J dropped 4; count of bases not matched to a gene: 2. The CDR3 region is CASSLVTGGTEAFF. CDR3 DNA sequence: TGTGCCAGCAGCTTAGTAACAGGGGGCACTGAAGCTTTCTTT.